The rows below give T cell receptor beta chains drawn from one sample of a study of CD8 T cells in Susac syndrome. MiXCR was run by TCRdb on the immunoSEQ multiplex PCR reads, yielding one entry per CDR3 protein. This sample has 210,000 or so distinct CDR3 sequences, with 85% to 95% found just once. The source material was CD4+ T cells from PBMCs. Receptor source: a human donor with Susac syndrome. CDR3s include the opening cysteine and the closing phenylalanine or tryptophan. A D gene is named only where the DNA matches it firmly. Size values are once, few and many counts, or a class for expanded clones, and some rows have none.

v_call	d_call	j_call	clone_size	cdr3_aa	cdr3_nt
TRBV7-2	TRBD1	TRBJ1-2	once	CASSFSGGSITF	TGTGCCAGCAGCTTCTCAGGGGGATCCATCACCTTC
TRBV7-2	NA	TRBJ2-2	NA	CASSLWTSSTGELFF	TGTGCCAGCAGCTTATGGACAAGCTCGACCGGGGAGCTGTTTTTT
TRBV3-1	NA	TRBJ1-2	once	CASSQLQGSYGYTF	TGTGCCAGCAGCCAACTTCAGGGGAGCTATGGCTACACCTTC
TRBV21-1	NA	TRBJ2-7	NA	CASSKVLGSYEQYF	TGTGCCAGCAGCAAAGTACTCGGGAGCTACGAGCAGTACTTC
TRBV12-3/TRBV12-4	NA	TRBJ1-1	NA	CASSLPLKRTEAFF	TGTGCCAGCAGTTTACCTCTTAAGAGGACTGAAGCTTTCTTT
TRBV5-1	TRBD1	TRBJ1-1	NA	CASSEQGSEAFF	TGCGCCAGCAGCGAACAGGGGTCTGAAGCTTTCTTT
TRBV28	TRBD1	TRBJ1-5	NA	CASKQGAGVQPQHF	TGTGCCAGCAAGCAGGGGGCTGGAGTTCAGCCCCAGCATTTT
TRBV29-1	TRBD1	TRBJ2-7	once	CSVAGIEGAEQYF	TGCAGCGTCGCCGGGATCGAGGGGGCCGAGCAGTACTTC
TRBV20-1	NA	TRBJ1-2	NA	CSARLGVGGGYTF	TGCAGTGCTAGACTCGGGGTAGGAGGTGGCTACACCTTC
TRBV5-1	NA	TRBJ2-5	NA	CASSTRGFTETQYF	TGCGCCAGCAGCACCAGGGGTTTTACTGAGACCCAGTACTTC
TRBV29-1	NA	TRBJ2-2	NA	CSVGKGGTGELFF	TGCAGCGTTGGGAAGGGGGGGACCGGGGAGCTGTTTTTT
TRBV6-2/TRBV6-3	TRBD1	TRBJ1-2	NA	CASSEGTVGYTF	TGTGCCAGCAGCGAAGGGACAGTTGGCTACACCTTC
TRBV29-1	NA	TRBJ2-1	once	CSVDGVGKPSSYNEQFF	TGCAGCGTTGATGGGGTGGGGAAGCCAAGCTCCTACAATGAGCAGTTCTTC
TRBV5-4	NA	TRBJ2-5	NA	CASSFRLGETQYF	TGTGCCAGCAGCTTTCGGCTGGGAGAGACCCAGTACTTC
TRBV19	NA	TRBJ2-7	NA	CASRGPISYEQYF	TGTGCCAGTAGAGGACCGATTTCCTACGAGCAGTACTTC
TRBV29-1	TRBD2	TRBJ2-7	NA	CSVGEGHEQYF	TGCAGCGTTGGGGAGGGCCACGAGCAGTACTTC
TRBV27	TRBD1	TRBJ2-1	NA	CASSYQYPDRASSYNEQFF	TGTGCCAGCAGTTACCAATACCCCGACAGGGCGAGCTCCTACAATGAGCAGTTCTTC
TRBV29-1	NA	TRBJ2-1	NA	CSVEGYSEQFF	TGCAGCGTTGAAGGGTACAGCGAGCAGTTCTTC
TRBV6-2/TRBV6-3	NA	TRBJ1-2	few	CASSEDSYGYTF	TGTGCCAGCAGCGAGGACAGCTATGGCTACACCTTC
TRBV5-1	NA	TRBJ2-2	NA	CASRNRTLTSGELFF	TGCGCCAGCAGGAACCGGACGCTAACCTCCGGGGAGCTGTTTTTT
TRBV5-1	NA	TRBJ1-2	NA	CASTGAANYGYTF	TGCGCCAGCACAGGGGCTGCTAACTATGGCTACACCTTC
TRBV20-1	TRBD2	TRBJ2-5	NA	CSANGGLETQYF	TGCAGTGCTAACGGGGGGTTAGAGACCCAGTACTTC
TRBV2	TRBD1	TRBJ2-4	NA	CASTRTGSIQYF	TGTGCCAGCACCCGGACAGGGAGCATTCAGTACTTC
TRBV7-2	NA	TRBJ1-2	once	CASSLGAGNGYTF	TGTGCCAGCAGCTTAGGGGCAGGGAATGGCTACACCTTC
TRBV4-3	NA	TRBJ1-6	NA	CASSQAGRANSPLHF	TGCGCCAGCAGCCAAGCCGGGAGGGCGAATTCACCCCTCCACTTT
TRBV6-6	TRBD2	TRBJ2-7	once	CASSSGVRGGNEQYF	TGTGCCAGCAGCAGCGGGGTAAGGGGCGGGAACGAGCAGTACTTC
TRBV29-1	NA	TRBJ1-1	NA	CSVPAGGGGFSEAFF	TGCAGCGTGCCTGCCGGGGGCGGCGGATTCTCGGAAGCTTTCTTT
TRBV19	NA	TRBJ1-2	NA	CASSINTGDDYTF	TGTGCCAGTAGTATTAACACAGGAGATGACTACACCTTC
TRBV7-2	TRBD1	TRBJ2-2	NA	CASTGDRAATGELFF	TGTGCCAGCACCGGGGACAGGGCGGCCACCGGGGAGCTGTTTTTT
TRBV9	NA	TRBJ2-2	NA	CASSVVTATGELFF	TGTGCCAGCAGCGTAGTGACAGCCACCGGGGAGCTGTTTTTT
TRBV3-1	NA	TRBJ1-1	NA	CASSQEGRENTEAFF	TGTGCCAGCAGCCAAGAAGGGCGGGAGAACACTGAAGCTTTCTTT
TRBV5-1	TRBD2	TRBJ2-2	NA	CASSLGLAGSGELFF	TGCGCCAGCAGCTTGGGACTAGCCGGATCCGGGGAGCTGTTTTTT
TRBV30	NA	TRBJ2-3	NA	CAWSVLTGGHDTQYF	TGTGCCTGGAGTGTCTTAACCGGGGGGCACGATACGCAGTATTTT
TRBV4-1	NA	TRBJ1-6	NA	CASSQVPGADNSPLHF	TGCGCCAGCAGCCAAGTTCCCGGGGCCGATAATTCACCCCTCCACTTT
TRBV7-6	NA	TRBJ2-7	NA	CASSAKAYDGYEQYF	TGTGCCAGCAGCGCCAAGGCTTACGATGGCTACGAGCAGTACTTC
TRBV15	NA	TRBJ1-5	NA	CATSRDRGYQPQHF	TGTGCCACCAGCAGAGATCGGGGTTATCAGCCCCAGCATTTT
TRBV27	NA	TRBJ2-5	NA	CASSLYTGGQGAGETQYF	TGTGCCAGCAGTTTATATACGGGAGGGCAGGGGGCAGGGGAGACCCAGTACTTC
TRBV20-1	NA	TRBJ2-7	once	CSASPAAGADYEQYF	TGCAGTGCTAGCCCCGCGGCAGGGGCAGACTACGAGCAGTACTTC
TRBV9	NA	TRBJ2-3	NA	CASSVGGPRDTQYF	TGTGCCAGCAGCGTAGGGGGGCCGAGGGATACGCAGTATTTT
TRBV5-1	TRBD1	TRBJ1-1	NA	CASSTRTGANTEAFF	TGCGCCAGCAGCACTCGGACAGGCGCGAACACTGAAGCTTTCTTT
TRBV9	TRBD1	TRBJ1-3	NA	CASSAATGVLSGNTIYF	TGTGCCAGCAGCGCCGCGACAGGGGTTTTATCTGGAAACACCATATATTTT
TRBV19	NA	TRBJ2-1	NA	CASSPLGRGNEQFF	TGTGCCAGTAGCCCTCTGGGAAGGGGCAATGAGCAGTTCTTC
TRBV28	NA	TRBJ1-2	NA	CASSPPGREDGYTF	TGTGCCAGCAGTCCCCCCGGAAGGGAAGATGGCTACACCTTC
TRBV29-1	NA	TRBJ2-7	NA	CSVVDSRSSYEQYF	TGCAGCGTGGTTGACAGTAGGAGCTCCTACGAGCAGTACTTC